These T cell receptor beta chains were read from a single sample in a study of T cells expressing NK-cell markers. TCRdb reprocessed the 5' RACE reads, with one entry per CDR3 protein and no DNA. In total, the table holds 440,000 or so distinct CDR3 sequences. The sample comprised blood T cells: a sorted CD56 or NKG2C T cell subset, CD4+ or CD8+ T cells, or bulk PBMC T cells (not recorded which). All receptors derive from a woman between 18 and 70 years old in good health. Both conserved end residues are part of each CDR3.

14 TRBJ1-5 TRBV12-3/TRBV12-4 CASSHSGVFQPQHF
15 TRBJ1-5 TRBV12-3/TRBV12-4 CASRPTGGSNQPQHF
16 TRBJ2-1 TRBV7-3 CASSTDVAGTGNEQFF
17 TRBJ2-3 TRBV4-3 CASSQGGAGGYTDTQYF
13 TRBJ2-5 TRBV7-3 CASSFRLRETQYF
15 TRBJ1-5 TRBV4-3 CASSLSEGGGQPQHF
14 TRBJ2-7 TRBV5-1 CASSLGQASYEQYF
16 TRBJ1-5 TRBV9 CASSAGQENSNQPQHF
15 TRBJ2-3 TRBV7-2 CASSSSATFTDTQYF
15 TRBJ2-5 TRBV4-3 CASSQGPGGGETQYF
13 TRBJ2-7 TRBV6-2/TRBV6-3 CASSRDGLGEQYF
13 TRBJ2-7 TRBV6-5 CASSYRRGHEQYF
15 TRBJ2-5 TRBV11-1 CASSGQGRISETQYF
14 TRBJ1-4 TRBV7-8 CASSADGGVEKLFF
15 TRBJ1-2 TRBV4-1 CASSQDHATGGGYTF
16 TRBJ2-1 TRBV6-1 CASTPSVGQASNEQFF
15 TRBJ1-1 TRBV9 CASSAPGQGNTEAFF
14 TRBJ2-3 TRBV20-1 CSASGGLGSDTQYF
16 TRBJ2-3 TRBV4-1 CASSQGGQGITDTQYF
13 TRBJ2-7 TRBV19 CASSLPRGGEQYF
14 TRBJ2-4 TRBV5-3 CARSFPGVKNIQYF
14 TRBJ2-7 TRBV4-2 CASSHGTGSYEQYF
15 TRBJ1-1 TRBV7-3 CASSARTGEDTEAFF
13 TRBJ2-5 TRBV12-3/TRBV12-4 CASSLREKETQYF
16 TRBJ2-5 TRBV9 CASSVGLGGGEETQYF
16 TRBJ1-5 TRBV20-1 CSARGTGTGVRQPQHF
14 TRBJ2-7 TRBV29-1 CSVEGTGGSYEQYF
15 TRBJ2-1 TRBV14 CASSQIAGGAFEQFF
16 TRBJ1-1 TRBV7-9 CASSPSTPGMNTEAFF
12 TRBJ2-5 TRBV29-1 CSVVRRGETQYF
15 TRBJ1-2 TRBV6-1 CASTRGGKWDYGYTF
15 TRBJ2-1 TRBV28 CASNPALAGVDEQFF
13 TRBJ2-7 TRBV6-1 CASSLGESYEQYF
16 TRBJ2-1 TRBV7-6 CASSFPSGGGNNEQFF
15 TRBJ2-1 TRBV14 CASSQVGRPYNEQFF
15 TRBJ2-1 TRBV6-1 CASSPLRQGYHEQFF
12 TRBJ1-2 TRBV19 CASTGGAGGYTF
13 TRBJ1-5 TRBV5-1 CASSSDPDQPQHF
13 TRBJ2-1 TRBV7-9 CASSLKGVNEQFF
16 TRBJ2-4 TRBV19 CASSIQSRGAGDIQYF
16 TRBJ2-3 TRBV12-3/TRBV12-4 CASSHKVATDTDTQYF
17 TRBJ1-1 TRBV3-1 CASSQGGQGAKNTEAFF
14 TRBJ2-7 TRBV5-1 CASSLRGNSYEQYF
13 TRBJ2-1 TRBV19 CASSIQGADEQFF
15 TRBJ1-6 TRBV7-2 CASSLVGGSNSPLHF
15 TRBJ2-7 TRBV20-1 CSASTMRLAVYEQYF
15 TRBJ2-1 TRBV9 CASSVEVGGPGEQFF
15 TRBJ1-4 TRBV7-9 CASSSNTGLAEKLFF
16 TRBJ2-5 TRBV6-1 CASTTNLGGLQETQYF
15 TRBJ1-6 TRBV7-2 CASSLGSPNNSPLHF
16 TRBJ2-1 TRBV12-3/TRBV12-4 CASSNYPTRNLNEQFF
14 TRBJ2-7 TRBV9 CASSPRTGPYEQYF
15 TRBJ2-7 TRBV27 CASSLSLAGAYEQYF